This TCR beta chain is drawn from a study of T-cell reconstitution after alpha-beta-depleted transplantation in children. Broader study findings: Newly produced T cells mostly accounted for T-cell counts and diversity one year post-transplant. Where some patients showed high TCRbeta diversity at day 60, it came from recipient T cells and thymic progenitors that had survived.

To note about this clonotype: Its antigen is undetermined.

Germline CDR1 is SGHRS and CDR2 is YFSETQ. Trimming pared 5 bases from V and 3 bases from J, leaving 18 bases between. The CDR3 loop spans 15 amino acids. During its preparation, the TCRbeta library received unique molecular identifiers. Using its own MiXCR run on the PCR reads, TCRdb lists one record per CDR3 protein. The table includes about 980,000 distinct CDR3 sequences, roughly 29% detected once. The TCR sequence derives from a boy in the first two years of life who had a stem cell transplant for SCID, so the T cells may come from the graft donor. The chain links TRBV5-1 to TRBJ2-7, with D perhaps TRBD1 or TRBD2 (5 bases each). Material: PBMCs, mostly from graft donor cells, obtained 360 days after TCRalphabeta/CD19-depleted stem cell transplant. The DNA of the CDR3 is TGCGCCAGCAGTCCAACCGGGACCGTAGACTACGAGCAGTACTTC. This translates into CASSPTGTVDYEQYF.